This T cell receptor (beta chain) was recovered during a study of OX40 agonist ivuxolimab in advanced cancers. This clone has just a few counts. Germline CDR1 GTSNPN, CDR2 SVGIG (reference sequence). The CDR3 spans 16 residues. V lost 0 bases to trimming and J lost 4 bases; unmatched junction nucleotides: 7. Repertoires were generated with immunoSEQ multiplex PCR, while TCRdb's copy carries only in-frame clones and drops some. The data contain around 70,000 clones, roughly 80% of them singletons. The sample consisted of CD4+ or CD8+ T cells sorted from blood, taken in a trial of the OX40 agonist ivuxolimab. The chain carries TRBV30 and TRBJ2-2; 8 nucleotides align to TRBD2. The receptor comes from an adult with an advanced solid tumor such as melanoma, head and neck, liver or kidney cancer. CDR3 amino acids: CAWSVELAVPTGELFF. The CDR3 coding sequence is TGTGCCTGGAGTGTAGAACTAGCGGTACCCACCGGGGAGCTGTTTTTT.